The 4 T cell receptor beta chains given below trace back to one sample, sequenced in a study of CD8 T cells in Susac syndrome (dated by TCRdb to between 2018 and 2021). Library construction relied on the immunoSEQ multiplex PCR assay. RNA was extracted with the RNeasy kit and about 0.45 to 1 ug was reverse transcribed using random hexamers. TCRdb reprocessed the public reads (quality trimming at Q25 with fastp, clone calling with MiXCR) and kept in-frame beta chains. Every CDR3 protein is listed once, alongside the most common genes and DNA of its rows. The sample yields about 110,000 distinct CDR3 sequences; roughly 97% were counted once. The ten largest clones add up to just over 0.095% of the sample. Sequences were obtained from CD4+ T cells from PBMCs. These receptor sequences come from a human donor in good health.

This chain joins TRBV6-6 and TRBJ1-5; maybe TRBD1 (6 bases). The CDR3 is 15 amino acids. Deletions cut 2 bases from V and 3 bases from J, with 11 bases between. Looked up from germline, CDR1 is MNHNY and CDR2 is SVGAGI (reference sequence). DNA for the CDR3: TGTGCCAGCAGTTACGCAACAGGGACCAATCAGCCCCAGCATTTT. Translated, it gives CASSYATGTNQPQHF.

The V gene is TRBV29-1, the J gene TRBJ1-2; D not resolved. Germline loops: CDR1 SQVTM, CDR2 ANQGSEA. CDR3 length equals 12 residues. Deletions cut 0 bases from V and 14 bases from J, with 16 bases between. The CDR3 coding sequence is TGCAGCGTTGAAGATTCCACATTGCGCGAGACCTTC. Translating gives CSVEDSTLRETF.

The V gene is TRBV19, the J gene TRBJ2-7; D perhaps matches TRBD2 (7 bases). This CDR3 is built from 13 residues. The V end was cut by 3 bases, the J end by 4 bases, with 10 bases between. CDR1 and CDR2 (germline): LNHDA, SQIVND (reference sequence). CDR3 sequence reads: CASSIEGGYEQYF. The CDR3 nucleotides are TGTGCCAGTAGTATCGAGGGGGGGTACGAGCAGTACTTC.

The chain links TRBV5-1 to TRBJ2-2; 7 positions match TRBD1. The V segment lost 2 bases and the J segment 6 bases; nucleotides outside the gene matches: 7. The CDR3 consists of 15 residues. Germline CDR1 is SGHRS and CDR2 is YFSETQ. The CDR3 region is CASSLETGKPGELFF. The CDR3 DNA is TGCGCCAGCAGCTTAGAGACAGGGAAACCCGGGGAGCTGTTTTTT.